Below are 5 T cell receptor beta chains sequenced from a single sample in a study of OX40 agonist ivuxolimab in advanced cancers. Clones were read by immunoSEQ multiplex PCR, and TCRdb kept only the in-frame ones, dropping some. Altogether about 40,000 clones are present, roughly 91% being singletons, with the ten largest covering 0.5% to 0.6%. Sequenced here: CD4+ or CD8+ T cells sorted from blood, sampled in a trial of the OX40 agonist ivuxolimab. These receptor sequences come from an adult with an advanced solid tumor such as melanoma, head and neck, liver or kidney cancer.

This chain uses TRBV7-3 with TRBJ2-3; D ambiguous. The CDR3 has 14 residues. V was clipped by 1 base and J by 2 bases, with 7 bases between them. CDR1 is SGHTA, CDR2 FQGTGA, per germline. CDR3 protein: CASSLRAVTDTQYF. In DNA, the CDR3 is TGTGCCAGCAGCTTAAGAGCAGTCACAGATACGCAGTATTTT.

The CDR3 spells CASSRTGMSGNTIYF. The CDR3 DNA reads as TGTGCCAGCAGCCGCACAGGAATGTCTGGAAACACCATATATTTT. V gene TRBV5-4 combines with J gene TRBJ1-3; maybe TRBD1 (5 bases). There are 15 residues in the CDR3. Deletions cut 4 bases from V and 1 base from J, with 12 bases between. Germline V gene data show CDR1 as SGHNT and CDR2 as YYREEE (reference sequence).

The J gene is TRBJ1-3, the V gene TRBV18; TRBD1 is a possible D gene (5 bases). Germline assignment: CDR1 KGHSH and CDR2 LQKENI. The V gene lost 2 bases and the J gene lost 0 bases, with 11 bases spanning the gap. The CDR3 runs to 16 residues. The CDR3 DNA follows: TGTGCCAGCTCACCATACCCGACAGCCTCTGGAAACACCATATATTTT. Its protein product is CASSPYPTASGNTIYF. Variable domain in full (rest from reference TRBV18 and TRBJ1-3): NAGVMQNPRHLVRRRGQEARLRCSPMKGHSHVYWYRQLPEEGLKFMVYLQKENIIDESGMPKERFSAEFPKEGPSILRIQQVVRGDSAAYFCASSPYPTASGNTIYFGEGSWLTVV.

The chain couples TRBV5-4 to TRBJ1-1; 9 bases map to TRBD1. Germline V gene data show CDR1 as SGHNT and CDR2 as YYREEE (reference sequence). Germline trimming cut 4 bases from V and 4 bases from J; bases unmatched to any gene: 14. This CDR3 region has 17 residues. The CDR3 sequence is CASSATGGAEGGTEAFF. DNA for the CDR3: TGTGCCAGCAGCGCAACAGGGGGCGCTGAAGGAGGCACTGAAGCTTTCTTT.

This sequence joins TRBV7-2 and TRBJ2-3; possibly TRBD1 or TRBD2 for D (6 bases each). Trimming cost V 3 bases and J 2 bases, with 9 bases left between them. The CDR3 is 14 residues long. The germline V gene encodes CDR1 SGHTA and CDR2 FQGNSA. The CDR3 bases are TGTGCCAGCAGCTTTCGGGGGCCCACAGATACGCAGTATTTT. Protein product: CASSFRGPTDTQYF.